The rows below give T cell receptor beta chains drawn from one sample of a study of cytomegalovirus exposure and HLA in healthy donors. Assay used: immunoSEQ multiplex PCR; TCRdb lists only in-frame clones, some missing. The data hold approximately 200,000 clones, with approximately 81% observed a single time. Sequencing input: PBMCs. The receptors originated from a woman younger than 30 in good health and CMV-seropositive. Each CDR3 is given with its conserved first and last residue. D genes are given only for firm matches. A row's size may be missing; if present it is once, few, many or a size class.

DNA: TGTGCCAGCAGCCATCGGGGTGGTGGCGAGACTGAAGCTTTCTTT
CDR3: CASSHRGGGETEAFF
J: TRBJ1-1
size: NA
length: 15
D: NA
V: TRBV14

DNA: TGTGCCAGCAGCTTGAGGCAGGACTACGAGCAGTACTTC
CDR3: CASSLRQDYEQYF
J: TRBJ2-7
size: NA
length: 13
D: NA
V: TRBV5-6

DNA: TGTGCCAGCAGCCAAGAACTAAACTCGCACACGCAGTATTTT
CDR3: CASSQELNSHTQYF
J: TRBJ2-3
size: NA
length: 14
D: NA
V: TRBV14

DNA: TGTGCCAGCAGCCCTCCGGGGATCCAGTACGCCGGGGAGCTGTTTTTT
CDR3: CASSPPGIQYAGELFF
J: TRBJ2-2
size: NA
length: 16
D: NA
V: TRBV7-2

DNA: TGTGCCAGCACCTTCTCGGGGGATTCACCCCTCCACTTT
CDR3: CASTFSGDSPLHF
J: TRBJ1-6
size: NA
length: 13
D: NA
V: TRBV6-6

DNA: TGCGCCAGCAGCTTCGGGACAGGGGCGACCTACGAGCAGTACTTC
CDR3: CASSFGTGATYEQYF
J: TRBJ2-7
size: NA
length: 15
D: TRBD1
V: TRBV5-1

DNA: TGTGCCAGCAGCTCAGACAGCTATGGCTACACCTTC
CDR3: CASSSDSYGYTF
J: TRBJ1-2
size: NA
length: 12
D: NA
V: TRBV7-9

DNA: TGTGCCAGCAGCCCTAGTCGGGGTCAATCCTACGAGCAGTACTTC
CDR3: CASSPSRGQSYEQYF
J: TRBJ2-7
size: NA
length: 15
D: NA
V: TRBV11-2

DNA: TGTGCCAGCTCACCAGGGCAACCCCTCATGAACACTGAAGCTTTCTTT
CDR3: CASSPGQPLMNTEAFF
J: TRBJ1-1
size: NA
length: 16
D: NA
V: TRBV18

DNA: TGCGCCAGCAGCCAAGATTGGGGCAGGGGAGAAGGAGGCTACACCTTC
CDR3: CASSQDWGRGEGGYTF
J: TRBJ1-2
size: once
length: 16
D: NA
V: TRBV4-1

DNA: TGTGCCAGCAGCTTCGGGTCCGGGGTGTTTGATACGCAGTATTTT
CDR3: CASSFGSGVFDTQYF
J: TRBJ2-3
size: once
length: 15
D: NA
V: TRBV5-5

DNA: TGTGCCAGCAGCGCCAGAGGCCCCTACAATGAGCAGTTCTTC
CDR3: CASSARGPYNEQFF
J: TRBJ2-1
size: NA
length: 14
D: NA
V: TRBV9

DNA: TGTGCCAGCACTGAGCCCTATGACACTGAAGCTTTCTTT
CDR3: CASTEPYDTEAFF
J: TRBJ1-1
size: NA
length: 13
D: NA
V: TRBV25-1

DNA: TGTGCCAGTAGTATAGTCCGGGACAGTAGCAATCAGCCCCAGCATTTT
CDR3: CASSIVRDSSNQPQHF
J: TRBJ1-5
size: once
length: 16
D: TRBD1
V: TRBV19

DNA: TGTGCCACTGGACAGGGCGGGTACGAGCAGTACTTC
CDR3: CATGQGGYEQYF
J: TRBJ2-7
size: NA
length: 12
D: TRBD1
V: TRBV6-5

DNA: TGCGCCAGCAGCGCCGGACTAGCGCATTCACAAGAGACCCAGTACTTC
CDR3: CASSAGLAHSQETQYF
J: TRBJ2-5
size: NA
length: 16
D: TRBD2
V: TRBV5-1

DNA: TGTGCGTGGGGGGTTTTGGGACAGCAGTACTTC
CDR3: CAWGVLGQQYF
J: TRBJ2-4
size: NA
length: 11
D: NA
V: TRBV30

DNA: TGTGCCAGCAGCGGAACTATAGAGACAGCCAACTATGGCTACACCTTC
CDR3: CASSGTIETANYGYTF
J: TRBJ1-2
size: NA
length: 16
D: NA
V: TRBV9

DNA: TGTGCCAGCAGCCAGAATCCGGGAACGAACACCGGGGAGCTGTTTTTT
CDR3: CASSQNPGTNTGELFF
J: TRBJ2-2
size: NA
length: 16
D: NA
V: TRBV11-1

DNA: TGCGCCAGCAGCCAAGATCTAGGGAACACTGAAGCTTTCTTT
CDR3: CASSQDLGNTEAFF
J: TRBJ1-1
size: once
length: 14
D: NA
V: TRBV4-3

DNA: TGTGCCAGCAACCCGGGGGGGACAGGGACGCACACCGGGGAGCTGTTTTTT
CDR3: CASNPGGTGTHTGELFF
J: TRBJ2-2
size: NA
length: 17
D: NA
V: TRBV7-9

DNA: TGTGCCAGTAGTAGTCAGGGGAATCAGCCCCAGCATTTT
CDR3: CASSSQGNQPQHF
J: TRBJ1-5
size: NA
length: 13
D: NA
V: TRBV19

DNA: TGTGCCAGCAACACCCCGGCAGGCCAACACACAGATACGCAGTATTTT
CDR3: CASNTPAGQHTDTQYF
J: TRBJ2-3
size: NA
length: 16
D: NA
V: TRBV7-9

DNA: TGTGCCAGCGACAGGGGGAGCAATCAGCCCCAGCATTTT
CDR3: CASDRGSNQPQHF
J: TRBJ1-5
size: NA
length: 13
D: TRBD1
V: TRBV2

DNA: TGTGCCAGCAGACCTGGCGGGGGGCGAGAGACCCAGTACTTC
CDR3: CASRPGGGRETQYF
J: TRBJ2-5
size: once
length: 14
D: TRBD2
V: TRBV7-2

DNA: TGCGCCAGCAGCCCCCTTGGTACAACCAGGAAACTGTTTTTT
CDR3: CASSPLGTTRKLFF
J: TRBJ1-4
size: NA
length: 14
D: NA
V: TRBV4-1

DNA: TGTGCCAGCAGTTCGCCGGGACAGGGTAGCTATGGCTACACCTTC
CDR3: CASSSPGQGSYGYTF
J: TRBJ1-2
size: NA
length: 15
D: TRBD1
V: TRBV27

DNA: TGTGCCAGCAGCCCCTGGCAGGGAAACACCATATATTTT
CDR3: CASSPWQGNTIYF
J: TRBJ1-3
size: NA
length: 13
D: NA
V: TRBV14

DNA: TGTGCCAGCAGCTCGACAGAATACAATGAGCAGTTCTTC
CDR3: CASSSTEYNEQFF
J: TRBJ2-1
size: NA
length: 13
D: NA
V: TRBV27

DNA: TGTGCCAGCAGAGAACCCGGGACAGGGAGGTATCATGGCTACACCTTC
CDR3: CASREPGTGRYHGYTF
J: TRBJ1-2
size: NA
length: 16
D: TRBD1
V: TRBV2

DNA: TGTGCCAGCAGTGAAGGGACAGGGGGAAACACCATATATTTT
CDR3: CASSEGTGGNTIYF
J: TRBJ1-3
size: few
length: 14
D: TRBD1
V: TRBV6-1

DNA: TGTGCCAGCAGCCCTCTAGCGGGGGGGCGGTACAATGAGCAGTTCTTC
CDR3: CASSPLAGGRYNEQFF
J: TRBJ2-1
size: NA
length: 16
D: TRBD2
V: TRBV9

DNA: TGTGCCAGCAGTTTTGGGGGCACTGGAAACACCATATATTTT
CDR3: CASSFGGTGNTIYF
J: TRBJ1-3
size: few
length: 14
D: NA
V: TRBV6-5

DNA: TGTGCCAGCAGTGGCCAGGCTTCCTCCTACGAGCAGTACTTC
CDR3: CASSGQASSYEQYF
J: TRBJ2-7
size: few
length: 14
D: NA
V: TRBV2

DNA: TGTGCCAGCAGCTTAGGGGCAGGGGGAGGAGAGACCCAGTACTTC
CDR3: CASSLGAGGGETQYF
J: TRBJ2-5
size: NA
length: 15
D: NA
V: TRBV11-3

DNA: TGTGCCAGCAGACGCCTAGTACTGCCCTCCTACAATGAGCAGTTCTTC
CDR3: CASRRLVLPSYNEQFF
J: TRBJ2-1
size: once
length: 16
D: NA
V: TRBV27

DNA: TGTGCCAGCAGCGCGACCGGGACTAGCTTAATCGAGCAGTACTTC
CDR3: CASSATGTSLIEQYF
J: TRBJ2-7
size: NA
length: 15
D: TRBD2
V: TRBV9

DNA: TGCGCCAGCAGCTTGACGACAGACCGGTGGTCGGCTGGCTACACCTTC
CDR3: CASSLTTDRWSAGYTF
J: TRBJ1-2
size: once
length: 16
D: NA
V: TRBV5-1

DNA: TGTGCCTGGAAGCCGGGACACGGATCTGGGCCCCAGCATTTT
CDR3: CAWKPGHGSGPQHF
J: TRBJ1-5
size: NA
length: 14
D: NA
V: TRBV30

DNA: TGTGCCAGCAGCTTGGTTGGACAGGGTGGGAATGAGCAGTTCTTC
CDR3: CASSLVGQGGNEQFF
J: TRBJ2-1
size: NA
length: 15
D: TRBD1
V: TRBV5-4

DNA: TGTGCCAGCTACAGAGCCAGCCGATTTAACACCATATATTTT
CDR3: CASYRASRFNTIYF
J: TRBJ1-3
size: few
length: 14
D: NA
V: TRBV18

DNA: TGTGCCTGGAGTACCCCTTGGACAGGGGGTACTGGAAACACCATATATTTT
CDR3: CAWSTPWTGGTGNTIYF
J: TRBJ1-3
size: NA
length: 17
D: TRBD1
V: TRBV30

DNA: TGCGCCAGCAGCCAGTTCTCCAGGGCGGGAAACACCATATATTTT
CDR3: CASSQFSRAGNTIYF
J: TRBJ1-3
size: NA
length: 15
D: NA
V: TRBV4-1

DNA: TGTGCCAGCAGACCACTAGGGGGCTCTGTCGACTATGGCTACACCTTC
CDR3: CASRPLGGSVDYGYTF
J: TRBJ1-2
size: NA
length: 16
D: TRBD1
V: TRBV27

DNA: TGTGCCAGCAGCCCGAGGACAGGGGCCCACGAGCAGTACTTC
CDR3: CASSPRTGAHEQYF
J: TRBJ2-7
size: NA
length: 14
D: TRBD1
V: TRBV27

DNA: TGTGCCAGTAGTACCCCCTGGACAGGGCTTAACACTGAAGCTTTCTTT
CDR3: CASSTPWTGLNTEAFF
J: TRBJ1-1
size: NA
length: 16
D: TRBD1
V: TRBV19

DNA: TGTGCCAGCAGCTTAGGTGACATATCTTCCTACAATGAGCAGTTCTTC
CDR3: CASSLGDISSYNEQFF
J: TRBJ2-1
size: NA
length: 16
D: NA
V: TRBV7-8

DNA: TGCGCCAGCAGCTTGAGGGGGACCGAGCAGTACTTC
CDR3: CASSLRGTEQYF
J: TRBJ2-7
size: few
length: 12
D: NA
V: TRBV5-1

DNA: TGTGCCAGCAGTTCTAGCGGGGGGGCCCCCGAGCAGTACTTC
CDR3: CASSSSGGAPEQYF
J: TRBJ2-7
size: NA
length: 14
D: TRBD2
V: TRBV25-1

DNA: TGTGCCAGCAGCTTGGAGGCCCATGAGGTCCAGTACTTC
CDR3: CASSLEAHEVQYF
J: TRBJ2-5
size: NA
length: 13
D: NA
V: TRBV5-4

DNA: TGTGCCAGCAGGTTAGCGAGGGCGGACGTAGACTATGGCTACACCTTC
CDR3: CASRLARADVDYGYTF
J: TRBJ1-2
size: NA
length: 16
D: NA
V: TRBV4-2

DNA: TGTGCCAGTGATCGTGACAGGGGTATGGGTAATGAGCAGTTCTTC
CDR3: CASDRDRGMGNEQFF
J: TRBJ2-1
size: once
length: 15
D: TRBD1
V: TRBV6-1

DNA: TGCGCCAGCGCGGAGGGGACTTACGTCACTAATGAAAAACTGTTTTTT
CDR3: CASAEGTYVTNEKLFF
J: TRBJ1-4
size: NA
length: 16
D: NA
V: TRBV5-1